This TCR beta chain was observed in a study of T cell responses to AZD1222 COVID-19 vaccine. Per germline, CDR1 SGHAT and CDR2 FQNNGV. V dropped 2 bases and J dropped 0 bases, with 10 bases sitting between them. CDR3 size: 15 residues. Overall study results and limits: Vaccine-related CD4 TCRs covered spike, predominating at 160-218 and 743-854. White British people made up most donors, females outnumbered males, and clonal diversity was possibly underestimated. Repertoires were sampled only after the peak T cell response. When two AZD1222 doses had been given, Spike-specific TCR breadth and depth rose.

Clones were read by immunoSEQ multiplex PCR, and TCRdb kept only the in-frame ones, dropping some. Among roughly 120,000 clones listed, around 84% were seen once. Turning to this clone: Its antigen is still unknown.

This TCR derives from an adult who received the AZD1222 COVID-19 vaccine. V is TRBV11-2 and J is TRBJ2-5; D remains unclear. The sample in question was peripheral blood, obtained 28 days after the second AZD1222 dose. The CDR3 DNA sequence: TGTGCCAGCAGCTTAATAGTTGGTAACCAAGAGACCCAGTACTTC. Encoded protein: CASSLIVGNQETQYF.